These 13 T cell receptor beta chains share one sample of origin, sequenced in a study of metastatic and nonmetastatic thyroid tumors. TCRdb re-processed the PCR reads through MiXCR. The data contain approximately 35,000 clones, about 21% of them singletons. Thyroid surgery was performed in patients who had received no treatment beforehand. Sequenced input: tumor tissue. The receptors originated from a male donor with papillary thyroid cancer or a benign thyroid nodule (not recorded which). Some clones in this sample may be carry-over from other donors' samples.

This clone was observed many times. The chain recombines TRBV6-1 with TRBJ1-2; 7 positions agree with TRBD1. After removal of 9 bases from V and 4 bases from J, the junction contained 8 bases not matched to a gene. The CDR3 is 13 amino acids. Germline CDR1 reads MNHNS; CDR2 reads SASEGT. In nucleotides, the CDR3 is TGTGCCAGTTCGAGGGACAGTCTCTATGGCTACACCTTC. Its protein product is CASSRDSLYGYTF.

This clone was observed at least ten times. The rearrangement uses TRBV2 and TRBJ2-7; D unclear. The CDR3 totals 13 residues. In germline, CDR1 is SNHLY, CDR2 FYNNEI. V lost 7 bases and J 4 bases, leaving 14 bases between the germline ends. The CDR3 coding sequence is TGTGCCAGCACATCCAGTCAAATATACGAGCAGTACTTC. Translating it yields CASTSSQIYEQYF. Drawing the rest from reference TRBV2 and TRBJ2-7, the complete variable domain is EPEVTQTPSHQVTQMGQEVILRCVPISNHLYFYWYRQILGQKVEFLVSFYNNEISEKSEIFDDQFSVERPDGSNFTLKIRSTKLEDSAMYFCASTSSQIYEQYFGPGTRLTVT.

This clone was picked up many times. Germline is not matched at one junction end, which may reflect a read error. V is TRBV7-7 and J is TRBJ2-5; 9 bases align to TRBD1. Germline-derived CDR1 and CDR2 are SSHAT and FNYEAQ (reference sequence). The CDR3 sequence is 14 residues long. CDR3 nucleotides: TGTGCTAGCAGCTTTGGGACAGGGAGCGAGACCCAGTACTTC. Its protein product is CASSFGTGSETQYF.

This clone showed up just a few times. It may be a read error: a sequence one base away is much more abundant. CDR3 in DNA: TGCGCCAGCAGCTTGGGGGCGCCTCAAGGCATTCAGTGCTTC. Translating it yields CASSLGAPQGIQCF. The gene calls are TRBV5-1 and TRBJ2-4; D is undetermined. The CDR3 is 14 residues long. Germline CDR1 reads SGHRS; CDR2 reads YFSETQ.

This clone has ten or more counts. V usage is TRBV7-3 and J usage is TRBJ2-1; TRBD2 matches at 10 bases. V lost 5 bases and J lost 6; bases outside the gene matches: 10. The CDR3 loop spans 16 amino acids. Looked up from germline, CDR1 is SGHTA and CDR2 is FQGTGA. The DNA for the CDR3 is TGTGCCAGCAGCCCCGGGCAACTAGCGGGATCCAATGAGCAGTTCTTC. This gives the protein CASSPGQLAGSNEQFF.

This clone is termed medium-sized. The rearrangement joins TRBV5-1 to TRBJ2-7; D may match TRBD1 or TRBD2 (5 bases each). The CDR3 is 15 residues long. Germline lookup yields CDR1 SGHRS and CDR2 YFSETQ. Trimming took off 4 bases at V and 7 bases at J, with 21 bases between the two ends. The DNA of the CDR3 is TGCGCCAGCAGCACCGGGGACGGAGGACCCAGGGAGCAGTACTTC. Amino acids: CASSTGDGGPREQYF. Full variable domain (missing parts from reference TRBV5-1 and TRBJ2-7): KAGVTQTPRYLIKTRGQQVTLSCSPISGHRSVSWYQQTPGQGLQFLFEYFSETQRNKGNFPGRFSGRQFSNSRSEMNVSTLELGDSALYLCASSTGDGGPREQYFGPGTRLTVT.

The rearrangement uses TRBV7-2 and TRBJ2-2; D gene uncertain. Trimming took off 5 bases at V and 1 base at J, with 11 bases between the two ends. This CDR3 comprises 15 residues. Germline CDR1 reads SGHTA; CDR2 reads FQGNSA. The chain's CDR3 is CASSPLPGNTGELFF. In DNA form, the CDR3 reads TGTGCCAGCAGCCCCCTCCCTGGGAACACCGGGGAGCTGTTTTTT.

The V and J genes are TRBV7-2 and TRBJ2-7; TRBD2 agrees at 13 bases. CDR1 SGHTA and CDR2 FQGNSA come from the germline V gene. Trimming at V came to 1 base and at J to 9 bases, leaving 9 bases not matched to a gene. This CDR3 contains 16 residues. CDR3 in amino acids: CASSLGLAGGRGGQYF. The CDR3 DNA sequence: TGTGCCAGCAGCTTAGGACTAGCGGGAGGTCGGGGCGGGCAGTACTTC.

The V call is TRBV19, the J call TRBJ1-2; no clear D. This CDR3 has 14 residues. CDR1 LNHDA and CDR2 SQIVND come from the germline V gene (reference sequence). V was pared by 7 bases and J by 4 bases, with 16 bases between. This CDR3 is CASTTKTAGYGYTF. DNA for the CDR3: TGTGCCAGTACCACGAAGACGGCTGGCTATGGCTACACCTTC.

This clone was picked up many times. This chain uses TRBV6-2 or TRBV6-3 with TRBJ2-2, with 10 bases aligning to TRBD2. Trimming removed 6 bases from V and 7 bases from J; junction bases left unmatched: 5. The CDR3 is made up of 14 amino acids. Per germline, CDR1 MNHEY and CDR2 SVGEGT. The CDR3 nucleotides are TGTGCCAGCAGACCCCTAGCGGGAGTCGGGGAGCTGTTTTTT. Translation: CASRPLAGVGELFF.

The genes are TRBV11-3 and TRBJ2-7; no clear D gene. V lost 4 bases, J lost 7 bases, and 11 bases lay in between. The CDR3 contains 12 residues. CDR1 and CDR2 from the germline V gene are SGHNT and YENEEA. The CDR3 bases are TGTGCCAGCAGCTCATGGTTAGGGGAGCAGTACTTC. This gives the protein CASSSWLGEQYF. The full variable domain, in which reference TRBV11-3 and TRBJ2-7 provide the parts outside the CDR3, is EAGVVQSPRYKIIEKKQPVAFWCNPISGHNTLYWYLQNLGQGPELLIRYENEEAVDDSQLPKDRFSAERLKGVDSTLKIQPAELGDSAVYLCASSSWLGEQYFGPGTRLTVT.

This clone was observed many times. A single base separates this from a much larger clone, so it may be a read error. The chain joins TRBV20-1 to TRBJ2-7; tentative D call: TRBD2 (6 bases). Germline V gene data show CDR1 as DFQATT and CDR2 as SNEGSKA (reference sequence). The CDR3 covers 13 residues. The CDR3 sequence: CSVRAGLVGEQYF. The CDR3 nucleotides are TGCAGTGTTAGAGCGGGCTTAGTTGGAGAGCAGTACTTC.

The table lists this clone with a few counts. A much larger clone lies one base from this, so it may be a read error. This sequence joins TRBV18 and TRBJ2-5; either TRBD1 or TRBD2 may supply D (5 bases each). CDR1 and CDR2 (germline): KGHSH, LQKENI. CDR3 length: 14 amino acids. The CDR3 coding sequence is TGTGCCAGCTCAGCACCGGGGCGCCAAGAGACCCAGTACTTC. It is translated as CASSAPGRQETQYF.